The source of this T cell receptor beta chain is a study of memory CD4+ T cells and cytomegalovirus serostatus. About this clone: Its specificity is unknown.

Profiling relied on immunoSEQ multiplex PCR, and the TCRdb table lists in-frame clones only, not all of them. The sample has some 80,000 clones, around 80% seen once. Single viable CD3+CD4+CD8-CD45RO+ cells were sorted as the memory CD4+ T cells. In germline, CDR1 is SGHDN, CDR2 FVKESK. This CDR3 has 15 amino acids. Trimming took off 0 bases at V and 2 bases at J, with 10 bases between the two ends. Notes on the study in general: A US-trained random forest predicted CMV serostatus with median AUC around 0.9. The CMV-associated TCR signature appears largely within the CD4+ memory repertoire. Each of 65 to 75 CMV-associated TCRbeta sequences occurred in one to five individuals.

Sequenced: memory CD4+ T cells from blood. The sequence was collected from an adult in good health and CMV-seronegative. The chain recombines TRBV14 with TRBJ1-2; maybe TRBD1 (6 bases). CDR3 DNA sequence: TGTGCCAGCAGCCAAGACCCCAGGGGCAACTATGGCTACACCTTC. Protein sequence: CASSQDPRGNYGYTF.